The following is a T cell receptor (beta chain) sequence with its context. Repertoires were generated with immunoSEQ multiplex PCR, while TCRdb's copy carries only in-frame clones and drops some. The sample carries around 22,000 clones, roughly 92% recorded once. Repertoires were sampled repeatedly during chemoradiotherapy. This entry comes from a study of chemoradiotherapy in HPV16-positive cancers. This material consisted of blood, taken from a patient who underwent chemoradiotherapy. The sequence came from a human donor with HPV-associated anogenital cancer.

For the CDR3, the DNA is TGCGCCAGCAGCCAAGATCCGGACGGTGCCTACGAGCAGTACTTC. Amino acids: CASSQDPDGAYEQYF. The chain is built from TRBV4-1 and TRBJ2-7; unclear D gene. Trimming shortened V by 0 bases and J by 2 bases, and 11 bases separated the two germline ends. Germline V gives CDR1 MGHRA, CDR2 YSYEKL. The CDR3 length is 15 residues.